The following is a T cell receptor (beta chain) sequence with its context. Its antigen is currently unknown. V lost 5 bases, J lost 7 bases, and 11 bases lay in between. Germline V lookup: CDR1 LNHDA, CDR2 SQIVND (reference sequence). CDR3 length: 13 amino acids. These data come from a study of T cells in Graves' hyperthyroidism and ophthalmopathy. Study outcomes and limitations: Ophthalmopathy was separated from stable hyperthyroidism by a 13 V-J model.

TCR beta CDR3 region amplification was performed from RNA transcripts. Initially, a first-round RT-PCR of the TCR CDR3 employed the HTBI primer set. Via MiXCR, TCRdb re-called the multiplex PCR reads, giving one row per CDR3 protein. This table has 500,000 or so distinct CDR3 sequences, 15% to 20% appearing once. Sequencing was performed on blood. The TCR was taken from a woman in her twenties or thirties with Graves' ophthalmopathy. V and J are TRBV19 and TRBJ2-2; a possible D gene is TRBD1 (6 bases). The DNA of the CDR3 is TGTGCCAGTAGTTTGGGGGCCGTCGGGGAGCTGTTTTTT. Translating it yields CASSLGAVGELFF.